This T cell receptor (beta chain) was documented in a study of blood T cell repertoires in COVID-19. The overall study: Acute-phase and convalescent COVID-19 samples originated in the United States, Italy and Spain.

CDR1 is GTSNPN, CDR2 SVGIG, per germline (reference sequence). The CDR3 length is 15 residues. V shed 0 bases, J shed 8 bases, and the junction held 11 bases outside the gene matches. Here immunoSEQ multiplex PCR was the method, and the copy in TCRdb shows in-frame clones only, minus some. The profile covers some 350,000 clones, with around 83% appearing a single time and about 3% taken by the ten largest. This TCR came from a man younger than 45 with active or convalescent COVID-19. This sequence joins TRBV30 and TRBJ1-2, with 8 bases that match TRBD1. Specimen: peripheral blood. CDR3 sequence: CAWSVSGQGVGGYTF. The CDR3 nucleotides are TGTGCCTGGAGTGTAAGTGGACAGGGAGTGGGCGGCTACACCTTC.